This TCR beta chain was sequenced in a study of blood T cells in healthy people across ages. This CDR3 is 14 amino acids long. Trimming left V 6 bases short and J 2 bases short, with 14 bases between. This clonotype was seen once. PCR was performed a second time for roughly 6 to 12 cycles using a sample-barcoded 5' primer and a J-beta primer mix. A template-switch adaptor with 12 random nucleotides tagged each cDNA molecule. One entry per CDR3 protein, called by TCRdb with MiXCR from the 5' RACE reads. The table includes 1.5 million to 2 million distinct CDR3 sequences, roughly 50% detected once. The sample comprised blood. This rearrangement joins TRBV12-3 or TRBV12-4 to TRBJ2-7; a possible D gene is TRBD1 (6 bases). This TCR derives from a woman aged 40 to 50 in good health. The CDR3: CASRLGGSPYEQYF. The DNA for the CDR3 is TGTGCCAGCAGACTAGGGGGTTCCCCCTACGAGCAGTACTTC.